The rows below give T cell receptor beta chains drawn from one sample of a study of blood T cell repertoires in COVID-19. Method: immunoSEQ multiplex PCR; TCRdb's copy keeps in-frame clones and lacks some. In the table there are about 250,000 clones, approximately 90% of which are singletons. The material sequenced was PBMCs or T cells enriched from blood (not recorded which). The receptors stem from a woman in her 30s with acute COVID-19. Both conserved end residues are part of each CDR3. Some rows mark clone size as missing; the rest say once, few, many or name a class of expanded clone.

clone size	V gene	J gene	CDR3 protein
few	TRBV4-1	TRBJ1-1	CASSLIRDSPTARNAFF
NA	TRBV3-1/TRBV3-2	TRBJ1-2	CASSQAAGRAYGYTF
NA	TRBV5-1	TRBJ2-3	CASSLVAGTDTQYF
NA	TRBV14	TRBJ1-1	CASSVKLIVGVHWTDCF
NA	TRBV7-9	TRBJ2-7	CASSPPRADYEQYF
NA	TRBV10-3	TRBJ1-2	CAISDGQAQEYGYTF
NA	TRBV6-6	TRBJ2-2	CASSPKAQQGIGAGELFF
NA	TRBV6-5	TRBJ2-7	CASRRGPSGEQYF
NA	TRBV7-9	TRBJ2-3	CASSTTSLTSGGFDTQYF
NA	TRBV5-1	TRBJ2-1	CASSLATSGVYEQFF
NA	TRBV9	TRBJ2-1	CASSVAGIAGATRSYNEQFF
NA	TRBV27	TRBJ1-6	CASSHATGANSPLHF
NA	TRBV19	TRBJ1-1	CASSSYRGTEAFF
NA	TRBV12-5	TRBJ1-5	CASGLVLSVSNQPQHF
NA	TRBV10-3	TRBJ2-1	CAISEAGLAKNNEQFF
NA	TRBV21-1	TRBJ2-2	CASSKEATSSGELFF
NA	TRBV4-3	TRBJ1-1	CASSRQILNTEAFF
once	TRBV9	TRBJ2-7	CASSVESGQSYEQYF
NA	TRBV6-5	TRBJ1-2	CASSKGQGLYGYTF
NA	TRBV3-1/TRBV3-2	TRBJ1-1	CASSQLTTGNTEAFF
NA	TRBV5-4	TRBJ1-1	CASSLGDRGYTEAFF
NA	TRBV11-3	TRBJ2-6	CASSLATGVGANVLTF
NA	TRBV10-3	TRBJ1-2	CAIRKDGFSYGYTF
NA	TRBV7-2	TRBJ1-1	CASSLGGSQEAFF
once	TRBV27	TRBJ1-1	CASSFGTGTTEAFF
NA	TRBV2	TRBJ1-1	CASGRPPGNTEAFF
once	TRBV6-6	TRBJ1-1	CASSDTRHTEAFF
NA	TRBV7-2	TRBJ2-7	CASSLERGEYEQYF
NA	TRBV15	TRBJ1-1	CATSRITEGFGREGGNTEAFF
few	TRBV6-6	TRBJ1-6	CASSYDPGDVDSPLHF
NA	TRBV6-5	TRBJ1-5	CASRSQANQPQHF
once	TRBV27	TRBJ2-7	CASSVDRGQGFEQYF
NA	TRBV13	TRBJ2-7	CASSRTSGGYEQYF
NA	TRBV11-2	TRBJ2-2	CASSLPAGGHTGELFF
once	TRBV7-9	TRBJ1-3	CASSYSASGNTIYF